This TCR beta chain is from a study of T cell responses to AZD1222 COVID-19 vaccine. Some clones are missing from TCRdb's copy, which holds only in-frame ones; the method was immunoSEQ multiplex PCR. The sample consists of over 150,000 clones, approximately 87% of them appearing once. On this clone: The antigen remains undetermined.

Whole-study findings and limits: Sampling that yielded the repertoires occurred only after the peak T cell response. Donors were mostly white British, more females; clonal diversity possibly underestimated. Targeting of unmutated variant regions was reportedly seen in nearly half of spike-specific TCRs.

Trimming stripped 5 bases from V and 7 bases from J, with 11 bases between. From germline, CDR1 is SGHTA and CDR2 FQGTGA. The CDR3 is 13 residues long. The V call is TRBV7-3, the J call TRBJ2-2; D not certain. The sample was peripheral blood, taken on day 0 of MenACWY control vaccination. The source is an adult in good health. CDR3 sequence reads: CASSKVPDGELFF. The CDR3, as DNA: TGTGCCAGCAGCAAGGTACCGGACGGGGAGCTGTTTTTT.